The 8 T cell receptor beta chains reported below all come from one sample, sequenced in a study of shared clonotypes between healthy human individuals. Produced via immunoSEQ multiplex PCR; TCRdb's table is partial and in-frame only. The repertoire holds about 2 million clones, with around 95% as singletons. Sequencing used naive CD4+ T cells sorted from blood. The subset here: CD45RA+ positively selected. Every receptor here comes from a man aged 18 to 30 in good health.

The rearrangement joins TRBV7-2 to TRBJ1-6; 7 nucleotides align to TRBD1. Germline loops: CDR1 SGHTA, CDR2 FQGNSA. V trimming: 5 bases; J trimming: 9 bases; junction bases outside the gene matches: 13. This CDR3 has 16 amino acids. The CDR3 is CASSLMAGQRASPLHF. The DNA for the CDR3 is TGTGCCAGCAGCCTTATGGCGGGACAGAGGGCTTCACCCCTCCACTTT. Variable domain in full (rest from reference TRBV7-2 and TRBJ1-6): GAGVSQSPSNKVTEKGKDVELRCDPISGHTALYWYRQSLGQGLEFLIYFQGNSAPDKSGLPSDRFSAERTGGSVSTLTIQRTQQEDSAVYLCASSLMAGQRASPLHFGNGTRLTVT.

V usage is TRBV6-1 and J usage is TRBJ2-7; D unresolved. Germline values: CDR1 MNHNS, CDR2 SASEGT. CDR3 size: 14 residues. V lost 7 bases and J 2 bases, leaving 15 bases between the germline ends. The CDR3 reads CASTTAGLPYEQYF. CDR3 in DNA: TGTGCCAGCACCACCGCTGGCCTACCCTACGAGCAGTACTTC.

The chain carries TRBV30 and TRBJ2-7, with 8 bases fitting TRBD1. The CDR3 sequence is 17 residues long. After removal of 0 bases from V and 5 bases from J, the junction contained 15 bases not matched to a gene. The germline V gene has CDR1 GTSNPN and CDR2 SVGIG (reference sequence). The CDR3: CAWSVDRVNPKTHEQYF. Written as DNA, the CDR3 is TGTGCCTGGAGTGTGGACAGGGTCAACCCGAAAACCCACGAGCAGTACTTC.

The chain uses TRBV5-1 and TRBJ2-5, with D perhaps TRBD2 (5 bases). The germline V gene encodes CDR1 SGHRS and CDR2 YFSETQ. The length of the CDR3 is 14 residues. Trimming left V 4 bases short and J 5 bases short, with 15 bases between. The CDR3 region has the DNA TGCGCCAGCAGCCGCCGGACTTTCCCGGAGACCCAGTACTTC. It specifies CASSRRTFPETQYF.

The J gene is TRBJ2-7, the V gene TRBV7-2; the D gene is possibly TRBD2 (6 bases). Germline V gene data show CDR1 as SGHTA and CDR2 as FQGNSA. The CDR3 sequence is 13 residues long. Trimming removed 5 bases from V and 4 bases from J, with 12 bases in between. CDR3 sequence: CASSGGSRYEQYF. CDR3 bases: TGTGCCAGCAGCGGGGGGAGTAGGTACGAGCAGTACTTC.

The gene calls are TRBV4-1 and TRBJ2-7; maybe TRBD2 (6 bases). V was pared by 4 bases and J by 1 base, with 11 bases between. Germline assignment: CDR1 MGHRA and CDR2 YSYEKL. CDR3 length equals 14 residues. CDR3 in amino acids: CASSPGLSSYEQYF. The CDR3 bases are TGCGCCAGCAGCCCGGGACTTTCTTCCTACGAGCAGTACTTC.

The rearrangement links TRBV4-1 to TRBJ2-1; 8 bases align to TRBD2. The CDR3 has 17 amino acids. In germline, CDR1 is MGHRA, CDR2 YSYEKL. The V and J ends lost 0 bases and 3 bases, in that order; junction bases with no gene match: 7. CDR3 region: CASSQEGGLDFYNEQFF. The CDR3 DNA reads as TGCGCCAGCAGCCAAGAGGGGGGACTAGATTTCTACAATGAGCAGTTCTTC.

V and J are TRBV18 and TRBJ1-4, with D unresolved. The CDR3 has 14 amino acids. Per germline, CDR1 KGHSH and CDR2 LQKENI. Trimming took 6 bases from V and 3 from J, leaving 11 bases between them. This CDR3 is CASSIPGSNEKLFF. The CDR3 DNA reads as TGTGCCAGCTCGATCCCGGGGTCTAATGAAAAACTGTTTTTT.